The sequence of this TCR beta chain was determined in a study of cytomegalovirus exposure and HLA in healthy donors. The PCR ran on 60 Vbeta and 13 Jbeta primers. The data were produced by immunoSEQ multiplex PCR, yet TCRdb's version contains in-frame clones alone and is incomplete. In the table there are about 89,000 clones, around 81% of which are singletons. The CDR3 totals 13 residues. The V end lost 2 bases, the J end lost 4 bases, and 9 bases lay between the germline ends. CDR1 and CDR2 (germline): MDHEN, SYDVKM. The receptor comes from a female donor in good health and CMV-seropositive. Sequencing was performed on PBMCs. V is TRBV28 and J is TRBJ2-7, with D maybe TRBD2 (5 bases). CDR3 in DNA: TGTGCCAGCAGTTTACTAGCCACATACGAGCAGTACTTC. Protein product: CASSLLATYEQYF.